The text below deals with one T cell receptor (beta chain). The CDR3 extends over 14 amino acids. In germline, CDR1 is MDHEN, CDR2 SYDVKM. V lost 3 bases and J 4 bases, leaving 9 bases between the germline ends. Profiled with immunoSEQ multiplex PCR; TCRdb holds only in-frame clones, not every one. Of 600,000 to 750,000 clones listed, 90% are singletons. This entry comes from a study of shared clonotypes between healthy human individuals. The sample comprised memory CD8+ T cells from PBMCs. Documented subset: CD45RO+ cells pooled with CCR7-negative TemRA cells. The sequence was obtained from a man younger than 30 in good health. Some clones in this sample may be carry-over from other donors' samples. The rearrangement links TRBV28 to TRBJ1-4; unclear D gene. The CDR3 nucleotides are TGTGCCAGCAGTTTTGGAGAGGATAATGAAAAACTGTTTTTT. It specifies CASSFGEDNEKLFF.